Shown below are 21 T cell receptor beta chains from a single sample sequenced in a study of cytotoxic CD8 clonotypes in ibrutinib-treated CLL. Using immunoSEQ multiplex PCR, the repertoire was profiled, and TCRdb retains in-frame clones only, with some absent. There are a few hundred thousand clones in the sample; 60% to 75% occur only once, and just over 15% lies in the top ten. The sequences come from PBMCs, collected after 24 months of ibrutinib treatment. The receptors derive from a human donor with chronic lymphocytic leukemia.

The V call is TRBV28, the J call TRBJ2-5; 7 bases map to TRBD1. Per the germline V gene, CDR1 is MDHEN and CDR2 is SYDVKM. The CDR3 extends over 14 amino acids. After removal of 10 bases from V and 5 bases from J, the junction contained 13 bases not matched to a gene. DNA of the CDR3: TGTGCCACCTTCAAATTAGGGGGCGAGGAGACCCAGTACTTC. This encodes CATFKLGGEETQYF.

The chain is built from TRBV7-3 and TRBJ2-3; 8 nucleotides match TRBD2. This CDR3 contains 18 residues. Germline V gene sequence: CDR1 SGHTA, CDR2 FQGTGA. The J segment lost 2 bases and the V segment lost 0 bases, leaving 10 bases of the junction unmatched. CDR3 nucleotide sequence: TGTGCCAGCAGCTTAACGATGACTAGCGAAAGCTCCACAGATACGCAGTATTTT. As protein: CASSLTMTSESSTDTQYF.

The chain employs TRBV11-2 and TRBJ2-1, with unresolved D. The CDR3 contains 16 residues. V lost 1 base to trimming and J lost 0 bases, with 10 bases between them. Germline CDR1 SGHAT, CDR2 FQNNGV. CDR3 coding DNA: TGTGCCAGCAGCTTAGGAGGCAGAAGCTCCTACAATGAGCAGTTCTTC. Its protein product is CASSLGGRSSYNEQFF.

V gene TRBV7-3 combines with J gene TRBJ2-5; D unclear. Trimming cost V 4 bases and J 7 bases, with 16 bases left between them. The CDR3 is 14 amino acids. The germline gives CDR1 SGHTA, CDR2 FQGTGA. The DNA for the CDR3 is TGTGCCAGCAGCTCCCGTGGCGGCCTCGGGACCCAGTACTTC. It yields the protein CASSSRGGLGTQYF.

The chain employs TRBV4-1 and TRBJ1-5; D is unclear. The V gene lost 1 base and the J gene lost 10 bases, with 17 bases spanning the gap. Looked up from germline, CDR1 is MGHRA and CDR2 is YSYEKL. There are 15 residues in the CDR3. CDR3 nucleotide sequence: TGCGCCAGCAGCCAAGCCAGCGATTCCGCGGGACCCCAGCATTTT. Its protein product is CASSQASDSAGPQHF.

This clone was observed once. For the CDR3, the DNA is TGTGCCAGCAGACTAGCGGGAGACCCAGATACGCAGTATTTT. It specifies CASRLAGDPDTQYF. The chain uses TRBV5-4 and TRBJ2-3; TRBD2 agrees at 11 bases. CDR3 length: 14 residues. The V segment lost 5 bases and the J segment 4 bases; nucleotides outside the gene matches: 3. The germline V gene has CDR1 SGHNT and CDR2 YYREEE (reference sequence). Complete variable domain (other parts from reference TRBV5-4 and TRBJ2-3): ETGVTQSPTHLIKTRGQQVTLRCSSQSGHNTVSWYQQALGQGPQFIFQYYREEENGRGNFPPRFSGLQFPNYSSELNVNALELDDSALYLCASRLAGDPDTQYFGPGTRLTVL.

This chain uses TRBV4-2 with TRBJ2-1; 10 bases fit TRBD2. Trimming removed 8 bases from V and 3 bases from J; junction bases left unmatched: 4. Per germline, CDR1 LGHNA and CDR2 YNFKEQ. The CDR3 is 14 amino acids. Here the CDR3 reads CASAGTSDYNEQFF. The CDR3 coding sequence is TGTGCCAGCGCGGGGACTAGCGACTACAATGAGCAGTTCTTC.

The chain combines TRBV28 with TRBJ1-3, with D possibly TRBD1 on 5 matching bases. Germline CDR1 and CDR2: MDHEN and SYDVKM. This CDR3 region has 14 residues. With 3 bases removed from V and 4 bases from J, the gap between germline ends came to 10 bases. Here the CDR3 reads CASSFGGVGNTIYF. The CDR3 DNA sequence: TGTGCCAGCAGTTTCGGAGGGGTCGGAAACACCATATATTTT.

This clone was seen a handful of times. The V gene is TRBV14, the J gene TRBJ2-7; D not certain. Germline loops: CDR1 SGHDN, CDR2 FVKESK. This CDR3 contains 11 residues. Deletions cut 4 bases from V and 2 bases from J, with 3 bases between. CDR3 nucleotides: TGTGCCAGCAGCCGTACCTACGAGCAGTACTTC. Amino acids: CASSRTYEQYF.

This CDR3 is CASGENTGLSQETQYF. CDR3 DNA: TGCGCCAGCGGGGAAAATACGGGACTGAGCCAAGAGACCCAGTACTTC. The V gene is TRBV5-1, the J gene TRBJ2-5; D might be TRBD2 (6 bases). V was trimmed by 7 bases and J by 1 base, leaving 20 bases between them. CDR3 size: 16 residues. In germline, CDR1 is SGHRS, CDR2 YFSETQ. The variable domain in full, completed from reference TRBV5-1 and TRBJ2-5, reads KAGVTQTPRYLIKTRGQQVTLSCSPISGHRSVSWYQQTPGQGLQFLFEYFSETQRNKGNFPGRFSGRQFSNSRSEMNVSTLELGDSALYLCASGENTGLSQETQYFGPGTRLLVL.

The V call is TRBV10-3, the J call TRBJ2-1, with D tentatively TRBD2 (5 bases). The CDR3 loop spans 14 amino acids. CDR1 and CDR2 from the germline V gene are ENHRY and SYGVKD. V was trimmed by 3 bases and J by 6 bases, leaving 12 bases between them. The DNA of the CDR3 is TGTGCCATCAGTGACCCCACTAGAACCAATGAGCAGTTCTTC. This codes for CAISDPTRTNEQFF.

The chain joins TRBV30 to TRBJ2-7; either TRBD1 or TRBD2 may supply D (5 bases each). Germline CDR1 is GTSNPN and CDR2 is SVGIG (reference sequence). This CDR3 has 14 amino acids. V lost 0 bases, J lost 7 bases, and 16 bases lay in between. The CDR3 nucleotides are TGTGCCTGGAGTGTAACAGCCGGGGCGAGTGAGCAGTACTTC. Translated: CAWSVTAGASEQYF. Using reference TRBV30 and TRBJ2-7 for the parts outside the CDR3, the full variable domain is SQTIHQWPATLVQPVGSPLSLECTVEGTSNPNLYWYRQAAGRGLQLLFYSVGIGQISSEVPQNLSASRPQDRQFILSSKKLLLSDSGFYLCAWSVTAGASEQYFGPGTRLTVT.

This clone was seen more than once but under ten times. The V call is TRBV7-9, the J call TRBJ2-7, with D tentatively TRBD1 (5 bases). This CDR3 contains 16 residues. Trimming cost V 2 bases and J 2 bases, with 16 bases left between them. Germline assignment: CDR1 SEHNR and CDR2 FQNEAQ (reference sequence). DNA of the CDR3: TGTGCCAGCAGCTTAACTGGCTCCGACAGACCCTACGAGCAGTACTTC. Its protein product is CASSLTGSDRPYEQYF.

The gene calls are TRBV7-9 and TRBJ1-4; D call uncertain. This CDR3 comprises 13 residues. V lost 7 bases, J lost 8 bases, and 14 bases lay in between. Germline CDR1 and CDR2: SEHNR and FQNEAQ (reference sequence). The CDR3 bases are TGTGCCAGCACCTCCCGGGGTGGCGAAAAACTGTTTTTT. It codes for CASTSRGGEKLFF.

This clone was picked up one time. The chain joins TRBV29-1 to TRBJ2-2; 9 bases map to TRBD1. The CDR3 has 15 amino acids. In germline, CDR1 is SQVTM, CDR2 ANQGSEA. The trim removed 1 base at V and 6 bases at J, leaving 6 bases unmatched. The DNA of the CDR3 is TGCAGCGTTGAAGGACAGGGGGAAAGGGCCGGGGAGCTGTTTTTT. Translating it yields CSVEGQGERAGELFF.

V gene TRBV20-1 combines with J gene TRBJ1-2; D is uncertain. The CDR3 covers 9 residues. Per germline, CDR1 DFQATT and CDR2 SNEGSKA (reference sequence). Trimming took 4 bases from V and 6 from J, leaving 3 bases between them. DNA of the CDR3: TGCAGTGCTAAGGATGGCTACACCTTC. This translates into CSAKDGYTF.

The rearrangement uses TRBV7-3 and TRBJ2-7, with D possibly being TRBD2 (6 bases). Germline loops: CDR1 SGHTA, CDR2 FQGTGA. V gave up 2 bases and J gave up 2 bases, with 13 bases separating them. CDR3 length: 15 residues. CDR3 sequence (DNA): TGTGCCAGCAGCTTAGGGGGAGGCCCTACCTACGAGCAGTACTTC. Amino acid sequence: CASSLGGGPTYEQYF.

V is TRBV25-1 and J is TRBJ2-3, with TRBD2 identical over 7 bases. The junction had 12 bases not matched to a gene; V was cut back by 8 bases and J by 4 bases. From germline, CDR1 is MGHDK and CDR2 SYGVNS. The CDR3 runs to 15 residues. CDR3 DNA: TGTGCCAGCGGGTGGGACTCCCGGGGGGCAGATACGCAGTATTTT. This sequence encodes CASGWDSRGADTQYF.

This chain joins TRBV4-3 and TRBJ1-3, with D possibly TRBD1 on 6 matching bases. CDR3 length: 15 residues. Germline loops: CDR1 LGHNA, CDR2 YSLEER. V dropped 0 bases and J dropped 3 bases, with 9 bases sitting between them. CDR3 in DNA: TGCGCCAGCAGCCAAGATCGGACAGATGGAAACACCATATATTTT. Encoded protein: CASSQDRTDGNTIYF.

This clone was found once. The chain carries TRBV6-1 and TRBJ2-7; tentative D call: TRBD2 (5 bases). V lost 5 bases, J lost 2 bases, and 16 bases lay in between. The germline V gene has CDR1 MNHNS and CDR2 SASEGT. The CDR3 spans 15 residues. The CDR3 bases are TGTGCCAGCAGTCAACAGAGGGTTCGACCCTACGAGCAGTACTTC. Translation: CASSQQRVRPYEQYF.

The V gene is TRBV7-9, the J gene TRBJ2-7; unclear D gene. Germline V gene sequence: CDR1 SEHNR, CDR2 FQNEAQ (reference sequence). Trimming stripped 1 base from V and 1 base from J, with 5 bases between. CDR3 size: 13 residues. The CDR3 region is CASSLGESYEQYF. Here the CDR3 DNA reads TGTGCCAGCAGCTTAGGGGAATCCTACGAGCAGTACTTC.